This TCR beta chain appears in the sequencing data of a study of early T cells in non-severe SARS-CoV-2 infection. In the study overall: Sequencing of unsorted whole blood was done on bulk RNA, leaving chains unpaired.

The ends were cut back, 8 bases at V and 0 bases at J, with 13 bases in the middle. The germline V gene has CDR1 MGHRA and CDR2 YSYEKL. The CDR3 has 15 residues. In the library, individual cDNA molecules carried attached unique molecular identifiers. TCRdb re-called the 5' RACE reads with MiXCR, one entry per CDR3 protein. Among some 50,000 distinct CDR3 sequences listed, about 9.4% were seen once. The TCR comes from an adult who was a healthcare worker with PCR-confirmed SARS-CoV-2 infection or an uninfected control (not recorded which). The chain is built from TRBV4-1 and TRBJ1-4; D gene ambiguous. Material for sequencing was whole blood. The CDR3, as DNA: TGCGCCAGCGGATCGGAAACCGCAACTAATGAAAAACTGTTTTTT. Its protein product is CASGSETATNEKLFF.